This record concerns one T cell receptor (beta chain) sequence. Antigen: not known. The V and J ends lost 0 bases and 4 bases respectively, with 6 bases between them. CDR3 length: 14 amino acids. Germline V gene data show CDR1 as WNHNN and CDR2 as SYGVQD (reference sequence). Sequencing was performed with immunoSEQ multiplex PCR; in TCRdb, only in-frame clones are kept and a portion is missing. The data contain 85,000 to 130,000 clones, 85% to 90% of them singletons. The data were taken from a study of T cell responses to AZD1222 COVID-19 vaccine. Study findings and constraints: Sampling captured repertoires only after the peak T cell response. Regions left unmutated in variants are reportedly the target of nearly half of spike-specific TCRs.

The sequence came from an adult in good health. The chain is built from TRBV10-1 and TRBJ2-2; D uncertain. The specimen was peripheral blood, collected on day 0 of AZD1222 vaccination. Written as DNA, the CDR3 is TGCGCCAGCAGTGAGTCGGGTGGCACCGGGGAGCTGTTTTTT. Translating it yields CASSESGGTGELFF.